The clone carrying this T cell receptor (beta chain) was seen only a few times. Antigen unknown. CDR3 length: 13 amino acids. The ends were cut back, 6 bases at V and 5 bases at J, with 14 bases in the middle. These data are taken from a study of T-cell memory formation after mild COVID-19. About the study: Largely donor-specific TCR clusters were found.

Study outcomes and limitations: Some clones that responded were present in memory (sampled pre-infection), which suggests cross-reactive memory joined.

TCRdb independently ran MiXCR on the 5' RACE reads; one entry per CDR3 protein. The sample has more than 250,000 distinct CDR3 sequences; around 16% are singletons. Sequencing was performed on PBMCs or a T cell subset sorted from them (not recorded which). The TCR sequence derives from a man aged 18 to 29 who had mild COVID-19 (a few samples of this study predate the infection). Cell type and time point are not known. The chain recombines TRBV12-3 or TRBV12-4 with TRBJ2-7; the D gene is possibly TRBD1 (6 bases). The DNA of the CDR3 is TGTGCCAGCAGCAACAGGGCGTGGAACGAGCAGTACTTC. Amino acid sequence: CASSNRAWNEQYF.